This T cell receptor beta chain was sequenced in a study of Graves' ophthalmopathy and Graves' hyperthyroidism. Amplified TCR beta CDR3 regions were obtained using RNA transcripts as template. A first-round RT-PCR used HTBI primers, followed by a second-round multiplex PCR. One entry per CDR3 protein results from TCRdb running MiXCR on the multiplex PCR reads. The table shows under 200,000 distinct CDR3 sequences, with under 40% occurring only once. This clonotype was counted many times. The CDR3 totals 15 residues. With 6 bases removed from V and 3 bases from J, the gap between germline ends came to 18 bases. Germline-derived CDR1 and CDR2 are MNHNS and SASEGT.

The sequenced sample consisted of peripheral blood. The clonotype originates from a woman aged 40 to 55 with Graves' ophthalmopathy. The gene calls are TRBV6-1 and TRBJ2-7; the D call may be TRBD1 or TRBD2 (5 bases each). CDR3 residues: CASSPPGTGNYEQYF. DNA for the CDR3: TGTGCCAGCAGCCCACCCGGGACGGGGAACTACGAGCAGTACTTC.